This TCR beta chain was profiled in a study of cytomegalovirus exposure and HLA in healthy donors. Study findings and constraints: A list of 150 or so TCR beta chains associated with cytomegalovirus was given. Reported performance of the classifier showed diagnosis of cytomegalovirus status with high specificity and sensitivity.

Sequenced by immunoSEQ multiplex PCR; TCRdb stores in-frame clones only, minus some. The table records 67,000 or so clones, about 94% of them present only once. For this clone: The target antigen is unknown.

The V gene's germline CDR1 is SGHTA and CDR2 FQGNSA. V lost 4 bases, J lost 3 bases, and 7 bases stayed unmatched. CDR3 size: 16 residues. The sample was PBMCs. This chain connects TRBV7-2 to TRBJ1-5, with 9 bases lining up with TRBD1. This TCR came from a man between 18 and 29 years old in good health and CMV-seropositive. The CDR3, as DNA: TGTGCCAGCAGCTCCCGACAGGGGGTGATCAATCAGCCCCAGCATTTT. It specifies CASSSRQGVINQPQHF.